This passage covers 4 T cell receptor beta chains from one sample sequenced in a study of blood T cells in healthy people across ages. Next came a second PCR, run for about 6 to 11 cycles, which used a sample-barcoded 5' primer along with a J-beta primer mix. One entry per CDR3 protein, called by TCRdb with MiXCR from the 5' RACE reads. The data contain about 730,000 distinct CDR3 sequences, around 46% of them singletons. Sequenced sample: blood. These receptors were taken from a woman in her sixties or seventies in good health.

The J gene is TRBJ2-2, the V gene TRBV18; 7 bases agree with TRBD1. Germline trimming cut 10 bases from V and 0 bases from J; bases unmatched to any gene: 8. CDR3 length: 15 amino acids. The germline V gene encodes CDR1 KGHSH and CDR2 LQKENI. The CDR3 coding sequence is TGTGCCACCGCCTTTGACAGGGCGAACACCGGGGAGCTGTTTTTT. Its translation is CATAFDRANTGELFF.

This clonotype was counted a few times. This chain connects TRBV6-2 or TRBV6-3 to TRBJ2-3; 12 bases match TRBD2. Trimming took 3 bases from V and 2 from J; bases not matched to a gene: 6. The germline gives CDR1 MNHEY, CDR2 SVGEGT. CDR3 length: 17 amino acids. The CDR3 DNA reads TGTGCCAGCAGTTATGGGACTAGCGGGCAGTACACAGATACGCAGTATTTT. Protein: CASSYGTSGQYTDTQYF.

This clonotype was seen only a few times. One end of the junction is discordant with germline, which a read error may explain. The rearrangement links TRBV11-2 to TRBJ2-3; D perhaps matches TRBD2 (6 bases). This CDR3 region has 13 residues. Per the germline V gene, CDR1 is SGHAT and CDR2 is FQNNGV. The CDR3 sequence is CASNLAGTDTQYF. The CDR3 DNA sequence: TGTGCCAGCAACTTAGCGGGCACAGATACGCAGTATTTT.

The V call is TRBV30, the J call TRBJ1-1, with D hard to call. This CDR3 is built from 12 residues. Trimming cost V 8 bases and J 1 base, with 11 bases left between them. From germline, CDR1 is GTSNPN and CDR2 SVGIG (reference sequence). CDR3 in amino acids: CAGDMENTEAFF. The CDR3 DNA follows: TGTGCCGGAGACATGGAGAACACTGAAGCTTTCTTT.